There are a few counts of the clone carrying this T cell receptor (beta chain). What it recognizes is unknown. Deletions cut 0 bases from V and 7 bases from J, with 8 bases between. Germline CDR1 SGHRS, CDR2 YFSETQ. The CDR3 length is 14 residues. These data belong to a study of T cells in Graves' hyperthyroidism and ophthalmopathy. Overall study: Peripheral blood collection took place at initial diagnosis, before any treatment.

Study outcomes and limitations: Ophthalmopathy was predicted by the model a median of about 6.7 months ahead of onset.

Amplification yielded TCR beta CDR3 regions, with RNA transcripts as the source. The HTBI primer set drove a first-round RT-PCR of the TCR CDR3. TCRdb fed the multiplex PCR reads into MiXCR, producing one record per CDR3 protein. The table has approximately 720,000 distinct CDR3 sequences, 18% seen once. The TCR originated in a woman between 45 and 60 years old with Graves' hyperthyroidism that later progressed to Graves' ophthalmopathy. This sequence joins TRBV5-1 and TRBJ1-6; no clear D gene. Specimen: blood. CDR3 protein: CASSLDSQNSPLHF. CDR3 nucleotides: TGCGCCAGCAGCTTGGACAGCCAAAATTCACCCCTCCACTTT.